A selection of T cell receptor beta chains follows, all from one sample in a study of T cell responses to AZD1222 COVID-19 vaccine. Clones were sequenced by immunoSEQ multiplex PCR, and TCRdb holds only the in-frame ones, with some missing. The sample records about 130,000 clones, about 91% being singletons. Sequencing was performed on peripheral blood, taken 28 days after the second AZD1222 dose. The receptors derive from an adult who received the AZD1222 COVID-19 vaccine. Each CDR3 is given with its conserved first and last residue. Fields, in order: V gene, J gene, CDR3 length, CDR3 protein.

V: TRBV2; J: TRBJ1-3; length: 14; CDR3: CASRSTEAGNTIYF
V: TRBV2; J: TRBJ1-1; length: 13; CDR3: CASSVGQYPEAFF
V: TRBV27; J: TRBJ1-5; length: 18; CDR3: CASSLFIEDRGRNQPQHF
V: TRBV3-1/TRBV3-2; J: TRBJ1-5; length: 12; CDR3: CASSRGDQPQHF
V: TRBV19; J: TRBJ1-5; length: 18; CDR3: CASTPYGGALNSNQPQHF
V: TRBV5-1; J: TRBJ2-1; length: 15; CDR3: CASSLTPGVYNEQFF
V: TRBV20-1; J: TRBJ1-1; length: 13; CDR3: CSASWDANTEAFF
V: TRBV5-7; J: TRBJ1-5; length: 17; CDR3: CASSTPTGGLSNQPQHF
V: TRBV24-1; J: TRBJ2-1; length: 13; CDR3: CATSGANDNEQFF
V: TRBV5-1; J: TRBJ1-2; length: 15; CDR3: CASSLEPGWSYGYTF
V: TRBV2; J: TRBJ2-2; length: 17; CDR3: CASSKTGTSGTTGELFF
V: TRBV14; J: TRBJ1-1; length: 13; CDR3: CASTVGLNTEAFF
V: TRBV3-1/TRBV3-2; J: TRBJ2-2; length: 14; CDR3: CASSPQTNTGELFF
V: TRBV10-3; J: TRBJ1-2; length: 12; CDR3: CAINDGERGYTF
V: TRBV5-6; J: TRBJ2-7; length: 14; CDR3: CASSSPSAPYEQYF
V: TRBV27; J: TRBJ1-5; length: 14; CDR3: CASSLVSVDQPQHF
V: TRBV18; J: TRBJ1-4; length: 12; CDR3: CASLGRNEKLFF
V: TRBV12-3/TRBV12-4; J: TRBJ2-1; length: 13; CDR3: CASSLSLMGEQFF
V: TRBV6-5; J: TRBJ2-1; length: 16; CDR3: CASSYVSLAEYNEQFF
V: TRBV29-1; J: TRBJ1-2; length: 14; CDR3: CSVGAQGGRYGYTF
V: TRBV18; J: TRBJ2-6; length: 17; CDR3: CASSPSEGGGGANVLTF
V: TRBV5-1; J: TRBJ2-3; length: 16; CDR3: CASSFGTSGGTDTQYF
V: TRBV6-5; J: TRBJ2-1; length: 15; CDR3: CASSYSGLSYNEQFF
V: TRBV3-1/TRBV3-2; J: TRBJ1-1; length: 15; CDR3: CASSPGQGGETEAFF
V: TRBV27; J: TRBJ1-1; length: 11; CDR3: CACRLNTEAFF
V: TRBV6-6; J: TRBJ1-4; length: 14; CDR3: CASSSDGENEKLFF
V: TRBV3-1/TRBV3-2; J: TRBJ1-5; length: 15; CDR3: CASSQQGGDYQPQHF
V: TRBV10-3; J: TRBJ1-2; length: 13; CDR3: CAITELNGNGYTF
V: TRBV30; J: TRBJ1-5; length: 17; CDR3: CAWSVSPGFYSNQPQHF
V: TRBV4-1; J: TRBJ2-2; length: 19; CDR3: CASSLSPAAGGNGAGELFF
V: TRBV5-8; J: TRBJ1-1; length: 14; CDR3: CASSPANMNTEAFF
V: TRBV7-9; J: TRBJ1-2; length: 16; CDR3: CASSGAGDPSRHGYTF
V: TRBV5-1; J: TRBJ1-3; length: 14; CDR3: CASSLGSSGNTIYF
V: TRBV6-5; J: TRBJ2-3; length: 15; CDR3: CASRPLGQAQDTQYF